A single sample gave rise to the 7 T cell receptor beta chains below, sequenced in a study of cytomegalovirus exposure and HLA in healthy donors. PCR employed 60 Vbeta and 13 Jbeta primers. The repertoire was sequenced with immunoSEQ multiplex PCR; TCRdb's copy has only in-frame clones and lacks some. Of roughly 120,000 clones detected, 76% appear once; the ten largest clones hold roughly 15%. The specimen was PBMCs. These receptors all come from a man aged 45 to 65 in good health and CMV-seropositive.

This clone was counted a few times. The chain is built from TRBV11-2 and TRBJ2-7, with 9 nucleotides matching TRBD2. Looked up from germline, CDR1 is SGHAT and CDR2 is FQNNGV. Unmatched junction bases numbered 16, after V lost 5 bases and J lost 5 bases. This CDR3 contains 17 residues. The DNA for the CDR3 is TGTGCCAGCAGCAAGGGGGCTAGCGGGGAGGGGTGGGACGAGCAGTACTTC. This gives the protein CASSKGASGEGWDEQYF. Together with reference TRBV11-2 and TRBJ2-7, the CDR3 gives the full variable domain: EAGVAQSPRYKIIEKRQSVAFWCNPISGHATLYWYQQILGQGPKLLIQFQNNGVVDDSQLPKDRFSAERLKGVDSTLKIQPAKLEDSAVYLCASSKGASGEGWDEQYFGPGTRLTVT.

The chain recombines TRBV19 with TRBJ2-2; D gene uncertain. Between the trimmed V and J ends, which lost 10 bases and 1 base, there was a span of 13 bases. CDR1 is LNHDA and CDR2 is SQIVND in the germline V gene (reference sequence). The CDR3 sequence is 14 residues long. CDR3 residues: CATRVERNTGELFF. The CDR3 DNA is TGTGCCACCCGTGTGGAGCGGAACACCGGGGAGCTGTTTTTT. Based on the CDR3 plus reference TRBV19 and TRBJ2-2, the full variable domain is DGGITQSPKYLFRKEGQNVTLSCEQNLNHDAMYWYRQDPGQGLRLIYYSQIVNDFQKGDIAEGYSVSREKKESFPLTVTSAQKNPTAFYLCATRVERNTGELFFGEGSRLTVL.

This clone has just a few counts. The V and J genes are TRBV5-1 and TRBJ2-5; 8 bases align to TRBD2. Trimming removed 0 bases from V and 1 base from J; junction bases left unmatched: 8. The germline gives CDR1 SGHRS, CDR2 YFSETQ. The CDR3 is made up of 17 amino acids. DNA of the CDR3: TGCGCCAGCAGCTTGGGGGGTAGCGGGGCGGTCCAAGAGACCCAGTACTTC. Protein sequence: CASSLGGSGAVQETQYF.

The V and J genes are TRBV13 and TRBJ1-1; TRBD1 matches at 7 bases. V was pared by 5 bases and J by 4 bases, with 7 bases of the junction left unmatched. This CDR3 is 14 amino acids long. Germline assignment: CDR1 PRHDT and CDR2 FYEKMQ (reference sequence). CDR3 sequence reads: CASSLTGVFTEAFF. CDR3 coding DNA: TGTGCCAGCAGCCTTACAGGGGTATTCACTGAAGCTTTCTTT.

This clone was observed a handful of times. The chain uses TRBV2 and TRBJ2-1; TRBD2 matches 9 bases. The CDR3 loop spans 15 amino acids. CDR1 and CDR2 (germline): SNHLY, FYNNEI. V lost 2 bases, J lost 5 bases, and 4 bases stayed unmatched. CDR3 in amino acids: CASSEFLAGNNEQFF. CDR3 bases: TGTGCCAGCAGTGAATTTCTAGCGGGAAACAATGAGCAGTTCTTC.

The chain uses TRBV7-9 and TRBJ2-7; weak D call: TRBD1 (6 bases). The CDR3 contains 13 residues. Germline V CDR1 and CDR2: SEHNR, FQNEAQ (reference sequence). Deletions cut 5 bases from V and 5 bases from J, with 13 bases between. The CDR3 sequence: CASSPPRGHEQYF. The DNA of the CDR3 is TGTGCCAGCAGCCCTCCCAGGGGTCACGAGCAGTACTTC.

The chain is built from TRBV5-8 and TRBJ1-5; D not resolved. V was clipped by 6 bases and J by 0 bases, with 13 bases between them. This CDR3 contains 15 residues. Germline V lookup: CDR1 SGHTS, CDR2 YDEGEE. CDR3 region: CASTIWQNSNQPQHF. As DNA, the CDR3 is TGTGCCAGCACGATTTGGCAGAATAGCAATCAGCCCCAGCATTTT.